The clone carrying this TCR beta chain has more than one count but fewer than ten. CDR1 and CDR2 (germline): SGHAT, FQNNGV. V shed 4 bases and J shed 5 bases, with 17 bases lying between them. The length of the CDR3 is 15 residues. A single record per CDR3 protein comes from TCRdb applying MiXCR to the 5' RACE reads. The profile shows 62,000 or so distinct CDR3 sequences, roughly 30% of them singletons. The sample taken for sequencing was tumor-infiltrating naive CD4+ T cells sorted from the breast tumor. The sample's subset: naive CD4+ T cells, CD4+CD45RA+CD25-. The V and J genes are TRBV11-2 and TRBJ2-5; possibly TRBD2 for D (5 bases). The TCR comes from a female donor with breast cancer. The CDR3 bases are TGTGCCAGCAGCTCCCTTAGAGGGCCCAGGGAGACCCAGTACTTC. It translates to CASSSLRGPRETQYF.